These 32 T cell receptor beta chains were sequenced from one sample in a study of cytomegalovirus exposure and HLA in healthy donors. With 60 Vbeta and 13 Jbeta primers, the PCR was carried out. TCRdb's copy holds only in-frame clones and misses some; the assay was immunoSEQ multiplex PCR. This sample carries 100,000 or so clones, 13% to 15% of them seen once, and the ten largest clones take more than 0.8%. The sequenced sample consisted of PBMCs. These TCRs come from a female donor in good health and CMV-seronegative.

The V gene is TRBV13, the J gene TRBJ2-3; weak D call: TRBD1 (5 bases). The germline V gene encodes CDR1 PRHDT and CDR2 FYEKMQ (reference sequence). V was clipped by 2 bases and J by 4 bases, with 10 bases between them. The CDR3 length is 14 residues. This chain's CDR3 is CASSLRQGADTQYF. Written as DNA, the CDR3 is TGTGCCAGCAGCTTACGCCAGGGCGCAGATACGCAGTATTTT.

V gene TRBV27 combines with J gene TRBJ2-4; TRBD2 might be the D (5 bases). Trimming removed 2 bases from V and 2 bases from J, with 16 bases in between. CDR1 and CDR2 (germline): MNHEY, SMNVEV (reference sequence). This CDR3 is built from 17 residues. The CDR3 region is CASSLGPELGSKNIQYF. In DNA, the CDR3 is TGTGCCAGCAGTTTAGGACCCGAACTAGGTTCCAAAAACATTCAGTACTTC.

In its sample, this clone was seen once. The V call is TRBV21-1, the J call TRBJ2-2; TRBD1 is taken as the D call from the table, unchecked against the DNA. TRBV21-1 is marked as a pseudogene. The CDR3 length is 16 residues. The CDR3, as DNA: TGTGCCAGCAGCAAAGAGGTGGGACACAAAACCGGGGAGCTGTTTTTT. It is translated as CASSKEVGHKTGELFF.

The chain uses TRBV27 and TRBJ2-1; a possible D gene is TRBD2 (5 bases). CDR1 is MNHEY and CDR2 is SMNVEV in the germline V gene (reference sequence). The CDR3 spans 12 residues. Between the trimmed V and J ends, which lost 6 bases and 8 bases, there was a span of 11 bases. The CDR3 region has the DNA TGTGCCAGCAGCCTCCGGGGTTATGAGCAGTTCTTC. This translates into CASSLRGYEQFF.

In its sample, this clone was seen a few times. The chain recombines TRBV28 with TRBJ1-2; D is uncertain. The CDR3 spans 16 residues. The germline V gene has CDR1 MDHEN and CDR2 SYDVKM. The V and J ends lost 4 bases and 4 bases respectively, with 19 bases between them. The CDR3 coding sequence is TGTGCCAGCAGTTCCCCAAACCGGACGGGAGGCTATGGCTACACCTTC. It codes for CASSSPNRTGGYGYTF.

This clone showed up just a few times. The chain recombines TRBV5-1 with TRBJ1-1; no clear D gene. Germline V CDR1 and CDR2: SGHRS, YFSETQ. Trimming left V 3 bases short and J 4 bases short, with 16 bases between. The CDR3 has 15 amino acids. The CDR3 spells CASSSLGPGATEAFF. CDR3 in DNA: TGCGCCAGCAGCTCTCTGGGCCCAGGCGCCACTGAAGCTTTCTTT.

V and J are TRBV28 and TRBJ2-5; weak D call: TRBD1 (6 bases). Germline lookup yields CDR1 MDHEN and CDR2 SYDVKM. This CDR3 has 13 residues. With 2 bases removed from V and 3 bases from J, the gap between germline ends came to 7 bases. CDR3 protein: CASSLNREETQYF. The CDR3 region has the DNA TGTGCCAGCAGTTTAAACAGGGAAGAGACCCAGTACTTC.

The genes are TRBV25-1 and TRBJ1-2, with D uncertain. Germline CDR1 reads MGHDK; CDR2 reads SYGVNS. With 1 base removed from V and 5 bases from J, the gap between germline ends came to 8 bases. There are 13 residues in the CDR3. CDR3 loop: CASSESIDYGYTF. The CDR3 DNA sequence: TGTGCCAGCAGTGAATCGATAGATTATGGCTACACCTTC.

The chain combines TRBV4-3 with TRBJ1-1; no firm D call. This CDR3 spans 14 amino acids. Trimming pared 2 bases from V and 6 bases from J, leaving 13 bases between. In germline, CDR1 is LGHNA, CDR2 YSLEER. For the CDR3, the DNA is TGCGCCAGCAGCCAACCTCCAACGGGGTCTGAAGCTTTCTTT. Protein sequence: CASSQPPTGSEAFF.

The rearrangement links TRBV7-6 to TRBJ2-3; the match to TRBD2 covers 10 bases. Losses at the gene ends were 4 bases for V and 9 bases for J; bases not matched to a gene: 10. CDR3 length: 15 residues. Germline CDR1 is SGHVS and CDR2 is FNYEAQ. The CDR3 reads CASSSTSGDRQTQYF. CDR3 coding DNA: TGTGCCAGCAGCTCTACTAGCGGGGATCGTCAGACGCAGTATTTT.

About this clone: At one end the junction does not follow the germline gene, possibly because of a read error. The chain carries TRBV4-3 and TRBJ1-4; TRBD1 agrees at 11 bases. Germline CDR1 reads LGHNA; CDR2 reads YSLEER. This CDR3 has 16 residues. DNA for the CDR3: TGCGCCAGCAGCAAAGAACGGACAGGGGGCCTCGGAAAACTGTTTTTT. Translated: CASSKERTGGLGKLFF.

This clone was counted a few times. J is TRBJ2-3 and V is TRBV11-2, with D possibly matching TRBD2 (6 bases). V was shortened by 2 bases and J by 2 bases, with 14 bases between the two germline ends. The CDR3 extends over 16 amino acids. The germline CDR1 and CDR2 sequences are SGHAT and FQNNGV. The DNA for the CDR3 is TGTGCCAGCAGCTTAATCCCTAGCGAGTACACAGATACGCAGTATTTT. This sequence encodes CASSLIPSEYTDTQYF.

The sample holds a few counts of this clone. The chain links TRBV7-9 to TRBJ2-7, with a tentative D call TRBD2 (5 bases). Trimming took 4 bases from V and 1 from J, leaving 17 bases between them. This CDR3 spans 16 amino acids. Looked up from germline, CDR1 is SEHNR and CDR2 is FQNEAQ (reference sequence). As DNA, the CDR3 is TGTGCCAGCAGCTCCGGATGGAGGACCGAATCCTACGAGCAGTACTTC. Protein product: CASSSGWRTESYEQYF. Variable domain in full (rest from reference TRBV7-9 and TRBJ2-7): DTGVSQNPRHKITKRGQNVTFRCDPISEHNRLYWYRQTLGQGPEFLTYFQNEAQLEKSRLLSDRFSAERPKGSFSTLEIQRTEQGDSAMYLCASSSGWRTESYEQYFGPGTRLTVT.

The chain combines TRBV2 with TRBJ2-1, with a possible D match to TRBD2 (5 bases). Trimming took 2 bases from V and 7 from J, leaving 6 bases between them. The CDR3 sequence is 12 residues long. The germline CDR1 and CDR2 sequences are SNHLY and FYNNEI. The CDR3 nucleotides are TGTGCCAGCAGTGAAACGGGGAATGAGCAGTTCTTC. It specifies CASSETGNEQFF.

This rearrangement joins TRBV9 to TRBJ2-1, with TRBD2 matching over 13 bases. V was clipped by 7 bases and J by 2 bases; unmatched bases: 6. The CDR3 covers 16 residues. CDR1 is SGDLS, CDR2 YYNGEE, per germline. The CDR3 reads CASSRTSGSTYNEQFF. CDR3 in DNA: TGTGCCAGCTCCCGGACTAGCGGGAGTACCTACAATGAGCAGTTCTTC. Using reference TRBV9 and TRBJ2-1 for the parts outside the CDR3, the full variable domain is DSGVTQTPKHLITATGQRVTLRCSPRSGDLSVYWYQQSLDQGLQFLIQYYNGEERAKGNILERFSAQQFPDLHSELNLSSLELGDSALYFCASSRTSGSTYNEQFFGPGTRLTVL.

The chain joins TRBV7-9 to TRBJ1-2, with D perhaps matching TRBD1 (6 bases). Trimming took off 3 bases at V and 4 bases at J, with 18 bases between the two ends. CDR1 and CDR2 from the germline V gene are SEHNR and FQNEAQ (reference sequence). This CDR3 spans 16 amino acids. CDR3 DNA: TGTGCCAGCAGCTTCGAACAGGGACATCGGAGCTATGGCTACACCTTC. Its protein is CASSFEQGHRSYGYTF.

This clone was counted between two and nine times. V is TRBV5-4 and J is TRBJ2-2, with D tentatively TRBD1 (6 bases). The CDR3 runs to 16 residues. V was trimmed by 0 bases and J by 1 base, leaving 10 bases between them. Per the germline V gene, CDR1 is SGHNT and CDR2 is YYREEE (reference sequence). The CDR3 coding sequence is TGTGCCAGCAGCTTGGGAGGCAGGGGGAACACCGGGGAGCTGTTTTTT. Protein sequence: CASSLGGRGNTGELFF.

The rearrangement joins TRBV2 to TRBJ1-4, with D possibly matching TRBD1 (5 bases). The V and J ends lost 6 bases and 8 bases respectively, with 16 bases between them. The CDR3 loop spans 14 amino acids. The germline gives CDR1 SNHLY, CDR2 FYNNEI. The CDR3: CASRVSGNSEKLFF. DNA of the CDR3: TGTGCCAGCAGGGTATCAGGGAACTCGGAAAAACTGTTTTTT.

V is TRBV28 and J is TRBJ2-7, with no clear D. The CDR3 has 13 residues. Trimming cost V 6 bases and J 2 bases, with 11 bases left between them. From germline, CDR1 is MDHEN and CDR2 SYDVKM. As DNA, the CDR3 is TGTGCCAGCAGCGGTCTTCTAGCCTACGAGCAGTACTTC. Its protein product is CASSGLLAYEQYF. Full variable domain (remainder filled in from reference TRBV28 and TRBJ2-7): DVKVTQSSRYLVKRTGEKVFLECVQDMDHENMFWYRQDPGLGLRLIYFSYDVKMKEKGDIPEGYSVSREKKERFSLILESASTNQTSMYLCASSGLLAYEQYFGPGTRLTVT.

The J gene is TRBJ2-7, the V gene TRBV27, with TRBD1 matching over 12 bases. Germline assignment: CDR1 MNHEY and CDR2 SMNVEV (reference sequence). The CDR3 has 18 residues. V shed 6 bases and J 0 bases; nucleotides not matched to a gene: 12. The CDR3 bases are TGTGCCAGCAGCCTCCCCGGGACAGGGGGCTCCGTCTCCTACGAGCAGTACTTC. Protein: CASSLPGTGGSVSYEQYF.

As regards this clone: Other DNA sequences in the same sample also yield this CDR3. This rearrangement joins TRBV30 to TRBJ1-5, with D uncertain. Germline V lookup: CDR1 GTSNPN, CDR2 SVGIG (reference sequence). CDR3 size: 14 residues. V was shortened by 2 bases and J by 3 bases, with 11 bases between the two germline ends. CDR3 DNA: TGTGCCTGGAGTTTGCAGGCACTCAATCAGCCCCAGCATTTT. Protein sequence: CAWSLQALNQPQHF.

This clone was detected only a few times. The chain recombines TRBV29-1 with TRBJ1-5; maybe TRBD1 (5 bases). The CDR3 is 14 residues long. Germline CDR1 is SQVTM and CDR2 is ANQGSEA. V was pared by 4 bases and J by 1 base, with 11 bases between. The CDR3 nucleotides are TGCAGCGTTGCAGGGAGCGGGAGCAATCAGCCCCAGCATTTT. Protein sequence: CSVAGSGSNQPQHF.

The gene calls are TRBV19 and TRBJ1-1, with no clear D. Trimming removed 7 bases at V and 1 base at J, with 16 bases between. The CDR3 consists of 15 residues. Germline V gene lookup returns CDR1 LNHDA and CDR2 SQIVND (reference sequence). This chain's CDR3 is CASTEADSENTEAFF. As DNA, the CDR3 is TGTGCCAGTACAGAAGCTGACTCCGAGAACACTGAAGCTTTCTTT.

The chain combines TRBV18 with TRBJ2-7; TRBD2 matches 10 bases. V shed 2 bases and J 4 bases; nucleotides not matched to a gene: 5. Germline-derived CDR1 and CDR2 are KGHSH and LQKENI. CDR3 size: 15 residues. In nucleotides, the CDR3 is TGTGCCAGCTCACCAAGTCTAGCGGGGGTTTACGAGCAGTACTTC. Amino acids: CASSPSLAGVYEQYF.

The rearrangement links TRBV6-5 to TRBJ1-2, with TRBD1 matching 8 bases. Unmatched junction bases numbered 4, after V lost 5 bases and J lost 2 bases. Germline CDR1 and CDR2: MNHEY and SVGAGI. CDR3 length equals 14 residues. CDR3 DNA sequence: TGTGCCAGCAGTCCCCAGGGGGCCAACTATGGCTACACCTTC. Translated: CASSPQGANYGYTF.

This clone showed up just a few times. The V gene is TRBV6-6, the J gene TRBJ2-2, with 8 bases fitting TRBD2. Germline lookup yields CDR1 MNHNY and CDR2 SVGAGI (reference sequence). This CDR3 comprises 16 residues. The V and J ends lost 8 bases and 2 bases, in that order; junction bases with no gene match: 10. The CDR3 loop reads CASQPLTSANTGELFF. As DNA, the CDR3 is TGTGCCAGCCAACCCTTGACTAGCGCCAACACCGGGGAGCTGTTTTTT.

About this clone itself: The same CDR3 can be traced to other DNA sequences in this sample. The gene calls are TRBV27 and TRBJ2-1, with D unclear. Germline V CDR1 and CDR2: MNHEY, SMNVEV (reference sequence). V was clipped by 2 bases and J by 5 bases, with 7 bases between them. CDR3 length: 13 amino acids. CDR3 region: CASSLSQNNEQFF. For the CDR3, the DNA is TGTGCCAGCAGTTTAAGCCAAAACAATGAGCAGTTCTTC.

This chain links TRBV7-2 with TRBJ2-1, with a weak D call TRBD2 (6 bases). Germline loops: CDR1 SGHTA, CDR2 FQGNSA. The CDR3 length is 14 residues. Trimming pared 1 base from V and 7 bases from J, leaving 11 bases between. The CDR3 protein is CASSLGGGVNEQFF. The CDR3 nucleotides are TGTGCCAGCAGCTTAGGGGGCGGGGTTAATGAGCAGTTCTTC.

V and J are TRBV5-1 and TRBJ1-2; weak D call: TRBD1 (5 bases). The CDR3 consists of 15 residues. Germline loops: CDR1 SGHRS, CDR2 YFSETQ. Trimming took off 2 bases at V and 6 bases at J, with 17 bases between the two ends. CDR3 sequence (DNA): TGCGCCAGCAGCTTAGGGCCGGGGGGGTATGATGGCTACACCTTC. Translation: CASSLGPGGYDGYTF.

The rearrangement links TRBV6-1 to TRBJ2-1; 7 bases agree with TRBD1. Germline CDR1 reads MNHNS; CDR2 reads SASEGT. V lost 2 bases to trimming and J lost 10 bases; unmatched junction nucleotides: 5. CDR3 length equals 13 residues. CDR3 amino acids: CASSEFRGQEQFF. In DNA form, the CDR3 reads TGTGCCAGCAGTGAATTTAGGGGGCAGGAGCAGTTCTTC.

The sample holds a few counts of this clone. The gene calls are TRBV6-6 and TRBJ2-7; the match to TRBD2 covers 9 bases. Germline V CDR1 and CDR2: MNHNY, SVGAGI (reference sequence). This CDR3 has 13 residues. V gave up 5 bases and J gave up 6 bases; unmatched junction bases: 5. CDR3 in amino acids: CASSTGLAGEQYF. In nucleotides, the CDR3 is TGTGCCAGCAGTACGGGACTAGCAGGCGAGCAGTACTTC.

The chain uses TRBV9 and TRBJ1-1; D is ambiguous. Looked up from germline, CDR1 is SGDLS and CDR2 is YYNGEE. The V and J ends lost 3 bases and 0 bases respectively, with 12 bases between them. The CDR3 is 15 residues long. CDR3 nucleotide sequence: TGTGCCAGCAGCGCTCCGGGAAACCTGAACACTGAAGCTTTCTTT. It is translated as CASSAPGNLNTEAFF.